Following are 28 T cell receptor beta chains from one sample sequenced in a study of blood T cell repertoires in COVID-19. Sequencing was performed with immunoSEQ multiplex PCR; in TCRdb, only in-frame clones are kept and a portion is missing. The table lists roughly 350,000 clones, 85% of them singletons. Material for sequencing was peripheral blood. The origin of the receptors is a woman between 18 and 29 years old with acute or convalescent COVID-19.

The DNA of the CDR3 is TGTGCCAGCAGTTTACGGAGGGTTAAAACAGATACGCAGTATTTT. Amino acids: CASSLRRVKTDTQYF. The V call is TRBV6-5, the J call TRBJ2-3; D might be TRBD2 (6 bases). The CDR3 is 15 residues long. CDR1 and CDR2 (germline): MNHEY, SVGAGI. Trimming shortened V by 4 bases and J by 3 bases, and 14 bases separated the two germline ends.

This clone was seen a few times. V and J are TRBV6-5 and TRBJ2-2; the D gene is possibly TRBD2 (6 bases). In germline, CDR1 is MNHEY, CDR2 SVGAGI. The CDR3 has 15 residues. The V gene lost 6 bases and the J gene lost 4 bases, with 15 bases spanning the gap. CDR3 residues: CASRGSGRITGELFF. The CDR3 DNA reads as TGTGCCAGCAGGGGATCCGGGAGAATCACCGGGGAGCTGTTTTTT.

Comments on this clone: The sample holds other DNA sequences that translate to the same CDR3. The J gene is TRBJ2-1, the V gene TRBV7-3, with 14 nucleotides matching TRBD2. Germline trimming cut 3 bases from V and 8 bases from J; bases unmatched to any gene: 3. The length of the CDR3 is 15 residues. The germline gives CDR1 SGHTA, CDR2 FQGTGA. CDR3 residues: CASSFGTSGSYEQFF. DNA of the CDR3: TGTGCCAGCAGCTTCGGGACTAGCGGGAGCTATGAGCAGTTCTTC.

The V and J genes are TRBV5-4 and TRBJ1-4; the D gene is possibly TRBD1 (5 bases). Germline CDR1 and CDR2: SGHNT and YYREEE (reference sequence). V was clipped by 0 bases and J by 4 bases, with 7 bases between them. CDR3 length: 14 amino acids. The CDR3 coding sequence is TGTGCCAGCAGCTTGGCAGGGATTAATGAAAAACTGTTTTTT. It yields the protein CASSLAGINEKLFF.

This clone has just a few counts. The chain links TRBV28 to TRBJ1-1; TRBD1 matches at 8 bases. CDR1 MDHEN and CDR2 SYDVKM come from the germline V gene. CDR3 length equals 14 residues. J gave up 7 bases and V 5 bases, and 9 bases lay outside the gene matches. The CDR3 sequence is CASSPTRDRFEAFF. The CDR3 DNA reads TGTGCCAGCAGTCCCACCCGGGACAGGTTTGAAGCTTTCTTT.

J is TRBJ2-5 and V is TRBV18; 12 nucleotides match TRBD2. The CDR3 spans 16 residues. CDR1 and CDR2 (germline): KGHSH, LQKENI. V lost 4 bases to trimming and J lost 5 bases; unmatched junction nucleotides: 8. CDR3 nucleotide sequence: TGTGCCAGCTCACTCGGACTAGCGGGATCGGGTGAGACCCAGTACTTC. Protein product: CASSLGLAGSGETQYF.

The chain uses TRBV7-2 and TRBJ1-2; 7 nucleotides agree with TRBD1. The CDR3 is 13 residues long. In germline, CDR1 is SGHTA, CDR2 FQGNSA. Unmatched junction bases numbered 6, after V lost 6 bases and J lost 5 bases. The CDR3 protein is CASRHRGPYGYTF. The CDR3 nucleotides read TGTGCCAGCAGACACAGGGGACCTTATGGCTACACCTTC.

The CDR3 sequence is CASSRDWRAQETQYF. CDR3 DNA sequence: TGTGCCAGCAGCCGAGACTGGAGAGCGCAAGAGACCCAGTACTTC. This chain links TRBV14 with TRBJ2-5; no clear D gene. From germline, CDR1 is SGHDN and CDR2 FVKESK. This CDR3 comprises 15 residues. V shed 4 bases and J shed 2 bases, with 14 bases lying between them.

The sample holds many counts of this clone. The chain combines TRBV6-5 with TRBJ1-5; D is unclear. The V and J ends lost 11 bases and 4 bases respectively, with 15 bases between them. Germline assignment: CDR1 MNHEY and CDR2 SVGAGI. This CDR3 region has 13 residues. CDR3 bases: TGTGCCGTTAGCCTGGAGCCAAATCAGCCCCAGCATTTT. As protein: CAVSLEPNQPQHF.

This rearrangement joins TRBV11-2 to TRBJ1-2; D is possibly TRBD1 (6 bases). With 5 bases removed from V and 7 bases from J, the gap between germline ends came to 23 bases. This CDR3 has 16 amino acids. Looked up from germline, CDR1 is SGHAT and CDR2 is FQNNGV. The CDR3 sequence: CASSEQRTSLGGGYTF. CDR3 in DNA: TGTGCCAGCAGCGAGCAGCGGACTTCCCTAGGGGGTGGCTACACCTTC.

The chain is built from TRBV19 and TRBJ1-4; 7 bases map to TRBD1. The CDR3 consists of 18 residues. The germline gives CDR1 LNHDA, CDR2 SQIVND (reference sequence). With V trimmed by 5 bases and J by 8 bases, 20 bases remained unmatched. CDR3 in DNA: TGTGCCAGTAGTGCGACAGGGTTGACCCCTGATCCGACCGAAAAACTGTTTTTT. Encoded protein: CASSATGLTPDPTEKLFF.

J is TRBJ1-6 and V is TRBV30; 9 bases agree with TRBD1. Germline CDR1 and CDR2: GTSNPN and SVGIG (reference sequence). V shed 6 bases, J shed 6 bases, and the junction held 3 bases outside the gene matches. The CDR3 is 13 amino acids. CDR3 nucleotides: TGTGCCTGCCCGGGACAGGGTAATTCACCCCTCCACTTT. Protein: CACPGQGNSPLHF. The complete variable domain, with remaining parts taken from reference TRBV30 and TRBJ1-6, reads SQTIHQWPATLVQPVGSPLSLECTVEGTSNPNLYWYRQAAGRGLQLLFYSVGIGQISSEVPQNLSASRPQDRQFILSSKKLLLSDSGFYLCACPGQGNSPLHFGNGTRLTVT.

The gene calls are TRBV19 and TRBJ2-7; possibly TRBD1 for D (6 bases). Trimming shortened V by 9 bases and J by 4 bases, and 16 bases separated the two germline ends. This CDR3 is 13 amino acids long. CDR1 is LNHDA and CDR2 is SQIVND in the germline V gene (reference sequence). CDR3 region: CARDSPYNYEQYF. The DNA of the CDR3 is TGTGCCAGGGACAGCCCGTATAATTACGAGCAGTACTTC.

This clone has just a few counts. V gene TRBV12-3 or TRBV12-4 combines with J gene TRBJ2-7; unclear D gene. The CDR3 contains 12 residues. Trimming took off 5 bases at V and 0 bases at J, with 5 bases between the two ends. The CDR3 nucleotides are TGTGCCAGCAGTCCGAGCTCCTACGAGCAGTACTTC. It yields the protein CASSPSSYEQYF.

This chain links TRBV12-5 with TRBJ2-3, with TRBD2 matching 13 bases. The CDR3 extends over 15 amino acids. CDR1 is LGHNT, CDR2 FRNRAP, per germline. V lost 6 bases to trimming and J lost 4 bases; unmatched junction nucleotides: 4. The CDR3 coding sequence is TGTGCTAGTGGAACTAGCGGGAGGGAGGCAGATACGCAGTATTTT. Amino acids: CASGTSGREADTQYF.

V and J are TRBV6-5 and TRBJ2-7, with 12 nucleotides matching TRBD1. This CDR3 has 14 amino acids. Per the germline V gene, CDR1 is MNHEY and CDR2 is SVGAGI. With V trimmed by 6 bases and J by 6 bases, 6 bases remained unmatched. CDR3 sequence: CASSDRDRGREQYF. The CDR3, as DNA: TGTGCCAGCAGCGACCGGGACAGGGGGCGCGAGCAGTACTTC.

This chain connects TRBV7-9 to TRBJ2-1; no firm D call. Germline V gene lookup returns CDR1 SEHNR and CDR2 FQNEAQ (reference sequence). The V and J ends lost 1 base and 3 bases respectively, with 10 bases between them. This CDR3 is built from 15 residues. This CDR3 is CASSLEYMLYNEQFF. CDR3 sequence (DNA): TGTGCCAGCAGCTTAGAATACATGCTCTACAATGAGCAGTTCTTC.

The chain links TRBV18 to TRBJ1-5; no clear D gene. There are 15 residues in the CDR3. CDR1 and CDR2 (germline): KGHSH, LQKENI. Trimming took 6 bases from V and 6 from J, leaving 18 bases between them. CDR3 sequence: CASSQVAGEGQPQHF. As DNA, the CDR3 is TGTGCCAGCTCTCAAGTTGCGGGCGAGGGTCAGCCCCAGCATTTT.

The chain combines TRBV24-1 with TRBJ1-2, with TRBD1 matching over 9 bases. With 4 bases clipped from V and 6 bases from J, the junction kept 5 bases outside the gene matches. The germline CDR1 and CDR2 sequences are KGHDR and SFDVKD. The CDR3 has 14 amino acids. The chain's CDR3 is CATSETDRGDGYTF. As DNA, the CDR3 is TGTGCCACCAGTGAGACGGACAGGGGTGATGGCTACACCTTC.

This clone was counted a single time. The rearrangement links TRBV9 to TRBJ1-4, with D possibly TRBD1 on 6 matching bases. V gave up 1 base and J gave up 8 bases, with 15 bases separating them. Germline lookup yields CDR1 SGDLS and CDR2 YYNGEE. The CDR3 has 15 residues. The CDR3 DNA sequence: TGTGCCAGCAGCGTAAGTGGGACACCTCTCGAAAAACTGTTTTTT. It is translated as CASSVSGTPLEKLFF.

This clone has more than one count but fewer than ten. The chain is built from TRBV19 and TRBJ1-5; 7 positions agree with TRBD1. J was trimmed by 6 bases and V by 5 bases; bases with no gene match: 10. The CDR3 is made up of 15 amino acids. Germline lookup yields CDR1 LNHDA and CDR2 SQIVND (reference sequence). In DNA, the CDR3 is TGTGCCAGTAGTTCCCGACAGGGCGGGTCTCAGCCCCAGCATTTT. Translated, it gives CASSSRQGGSQPQHF.

The chain recombines TRBV3-1 (or the pseudogene TRBV3-2) with TRBJ1-2; tentative D call: TRBD1 (6 bases). CDR1 is LGHDT and CDR2 is YNNKEL in the germline V gene (reference sequence). This CDR3 has 13 residues. The V end was cut by 2 bases, the J end by 2 bases, with 6 bases between. CDR3 amino acids: CASSQTGNYGYTF. CDR3 nucleotide sequence: TGTGCCAGCAGCCAAACAGGGAACTATGGCTACACCTTC.

Regarding this clone: A read error may account for a junction end that differs from germline. The chain uses TRBV18 and TRBJ1-4; tentative D call: TRBD1 (6 bases). CDR3 length: 15 residues. The germline V gene has CDR1 KGHSH and CDR2 LQKENI. CDR3 sequence reads: CASSRTDTTNERLFF. For the CDR3, the DNA is TGTGCCAGCTCACGGACAGATACAACTAATGAAAGACTGTTTTTT. The full variable domain, in which reference TRBV18 and TRBJ1-4 provide the parts outside the CDR3, is NAGVMQNPRHLVRRRGQEARLRCSPMKGHSHVYWYRQLPEEGLKFMVYLQKENIIDESGMPKERFSAEFPKEGPSILRIQQVVRGDSAAYFCASSRTDTTNERLFFGSGTQLSVL.

This clone occurred once. This chain links TRBV24-1 with TRBJ1-2; D remains unclear. V lost 5 bases, J lost 4 bases, and 16 bases lay in between. The CDR3 runs 15 residues. Germline V gene sequence: CDR1 KGHDR, CDR2 SFDVKD. As DNA, the CDR3 is TGTGCCACCAGTGTCTCAGGCCGGGGAAGCTATGGCTACACCTTC. Protein sequence: CATSVSGRGSYGYTF.

In this sample, this clone turned up a few times. The chain couples TRBV19 to TRBJ1-6; a possible D gene is TRBD1 (5 bases). The CDR3 runs to 14 residues. The V and J ends lost 4 bases and 9 bases respectively, with 13 bases between them. Per germline, CDR1 LNHDA and CDR2 SQIVND (reference sequence). CDR3 loop: CASSNQGGSSPLHF. The CDR3 coding sequence is TGTGCCAGTAGTAACCAGGGAGGTAGTTCACCCCTCCACTTT. The whole variable domain, filled in from reference TRBV19 and TRBJ1-6, reads DGGITQSPKYLFRKEGQNVTLSCEQNLNHDAMYWYRQDPGQGLRLIYYSQIVNDFQKGDIAEGYSVSREKKESFPLTVTSAQKNPTAFYLCASSNQGGSSPLHFGNGTRLTVT.

The rearrangement joins TRBV14 to TRBJ2-1; TRBD2 matches at 13 bases. This CDR3 has 16 residues. V was clipped by 5 bases and J by 1 base; unmatched bases: 2. Per the germline V gene, CDR1 is SGHDN and CDR2 is FVKESK. The CDR3 reads CASSLLAGGSYNEQFF. The DNA of the CDR3 is TGTGCCAGCAGCTTACTAGCGGGGGGGTCCTACAATGAGCAGTTCTTC.

Note on this clone: The identical CDR3 is also encoded by other nucleotide sequences in the sample. The chain has TRBV24-1 and TRBJ1-1; no definite D call. The germline gives CDR1 KGHDR, CDR2 SFDVKD. The CDR3 has 11 amino acids. Trimming took 10 bases from V and 5 from J, leaving 10 bases between them. Here the CDR3 DNA reads TGTGCCACATCCCGGGGTACTGAAGCTTTCTTT. Translated, it gives CATSRGTEAFF.

The chain combines TRBV5-1 with TRBJ2-1; 7 bases are shared with TRBD2. This CDR3 region has 17 residues. The ends lost 0 bases at V and 8 bases at J; junction bases unmatched: 14. Germline loops: CDR1 SGHRS, CDR2 YFSETQ. CDR3 DNA: TGCGCCAGCAGCTTGGGGCCAACTAGCCCCGCGGGGGATGAGCAGTTCTTC. Translating it yields CASSLGPTSPAGDEQFF.